The next 12 T cell receptor beta chains were all read from a single sample in a study of radiation and T cells in renal cell carcinoma. Time point here: blood 4 weeks post-SBRT, at nephrectomy. Treatment noted: 15 Gy SBRT to primary tumor, nephrectomy 4 weeks later. TCRdb's copy holds only in-frame clones and misses some; the assay was immunoSEQ multiplex PCR. Of under 200,000 clones listed, about 87% are singletons. The material was blood, obtained from a patient whose treatment included radiotherapy and nephrectomy. The origin of the receptors is a woman in her forties or fifties with renal cell carcinoma.

This clone was detected only a few times. The chain joins TRBV4-3 to TRBJ2-1, with 8 nucleotides matching TRBD1. The CDR3 length is 15 residues. Germline V gene data show CDR1 as LGHNA and CDR2 as YSLEER. V lost 1 base and J lost 2; bases outside the gene matches: 1. The CDR3 DNA follows: TGCGCCAGCAGCCAAGGACAGGGGACCTACAATGAGCAGTTCTTC. It codes for CASSQGQGTYNEQFF.

The V call is TRBV10-3, the J call TRBJ2-3, with D uncertain. The germline gives CDR1 ENHRY, CDR2 SYGVKD. V was trimmed by 10 bases and J by 2 bases, leaving 13 bases between them. The CDR3 length is 13 residues. CDR3 DNA sequence: TGTGCCACCCATCCTGAACCCACAGATACGCAGTATTTT. As protein: CATHPEPTDTQYF.

The chain carries TRBV19 and TRBJ2-2, with TRBD2 as a possible D gene (6 bases). Germline CDR1 and CDR2: LNHDA and SQIVND (reference sequence). The V end lost 9 bases, the J end lost 5 bases, and 13 bases lay between the germline ends. The CDR3 covers 13 residues. The CDR3 is CASLRRETGELFF. CDR3 DNA: TGTGCCAGCCTGAGACGGGAGACCGGGGAGCTGTTTTTT.

The rearrangement uses TRBV2 and TRBJ1-2; 7 positions agree with TRBD1. The CDR3 loop spans 16 amino acids. Germline-derived CDR1 and CDR2 are SNHLY and FYNNEI. Losses at the gene ends were 8 bases for V and 4 bases for J; bases not matched to a gene: 16. The CDR3 DNA reads as TGTGCCAGCCGGAACCCTCAGACAGGGAGGGTCTATGGCTACACCTTC. The encoded protein is CASRNPQTGRVYGYTF.

This chain's CDR3 is CAISQGQPSYGYTF. In nucleotides, the CDR3 is TGTGCCATCAGCCAGGGACAGCCGAGCTATGGCTACACCTTC. The chain employs TRBV10-3 and TRBJ1-2, with TRBD1 identical over 7 bases. This CDR3 spans 14 amino acids. Germline loops: CDR1 ENHRY, CDR2 SYGVKD. V gave up 6 bases and J gave up 4 bases; unmatched junction bases: 8.

This clone was recorded only once. The chain combines TRBV18 with TRBJ2-5; 9 positions agree with TRBD2. With V trimmed by 1 base and J by 0 bases, 9 bases remained unmatched. CDR1 is KGHSH, CDR2 LQKENI, per germline. CDR3 size: 18 residues. CDR3: CASSPQARPSGDQETQYF. The DNA of the CDR3 is TGTGCCAGCTCACCACAGGCCCGGCCTAGCGGGGACCAAGAGACCCAGTACTTC. The full variable domain, in which reference TRBV18 and TRBJ2-5 provide the parts outside the CDR3, is NAGVMQNPRHLVRRRGQEARLRCSPMKGHSHVYWYRQLPEEGLKFMVYLQKENIIDESGMPKERFSAEFPKEGPSILRIQQVVRGDSAAYFCASSPQARPSGDQETQYFGPGTRLLVL.

The chain recombines TRBV4-2 with TRBJ1-2, with 9 bases lining up with TRBD1. The J segment lost 2 bases and the V segment lost 0 bases, leaving 4 bases of the junction unmatched. This CDR3 contains 16 residues. CDR1 LGHNA and CDR2 YNFKEQ come from the germline V gene. CDR3 DNA: TGTGCCAGCAGCCAAGATCTCGGACAGGGGAACTATGGCTACACCTTC. This sequence encodes CASSQDLGQGNYGYTF.

A single count supports this clone. The rearrangement links TRBV29-1 to TRBJ2-2; possible D gene TRBD1, 5 bases. V shed 1 base and J shed 2 bases, with 11 bases lying between them. The CDR3 is made up of 15 amino acids. Germline CDR1 SQVTM, CDR2 ANQGSEA. CDR3 loop: CSVEAAGSNTGELFF. In DNA, the CDR3 is TGCAGCGTTGAAGCGGCAGGGTCTAACACCGGGGAGCTGTTTTTT.

J is TRBJ2-7 and V is TRBV5-1; 12 bases agree with TRBD1. The V gene's germline CDR1 is SGHRS and CDR2 YFSETQ. The CDR3 spans 14 residues. V lost 4 bases and J lost 5; bases outside the gene matches: 4. This chain's CDR3 is CASSPGTGGNEQYF. The DNA of the CDR3 is TGCGCCAGCAGCCCAGGGACAGGGGGCAACGAGCAGTACTTC.

This clone came up a few times. The chain combines TRBV7-8 with TRBJ1-1, with unresolved D. The length of the CDR3 is 16 residues. V shed 1 base and J shed 0 bases, with 12 bases lying between them. Germline-derived CDR1 and CDR2 are SGHVS and FQNEAQ. The CDR3 DNA is TGTGCCAGCAGCTTAGAAGCAATTGGACTGAACACTGAAGCTTTCTTT. Its translation is CASSLEAIGLNTEAFF.

In its sample, this clone was seen once. This chain connects TRBV5-6 to TRBJ1-5; TRBD1 agrees at 8 bases. Germline V gene data show CDR1 as SGHDT and CDR2 as YYEEEE. This CDR3 contains 14 residues. Trimming took 4 bases from V and 5 from J; bases not matched to a gene: 5. CDR3 in amino acids: CASSGQGSYQPQHF. The CDR3 DNA reads as TGTGCCAGCAGCGGACAGGGATCTTATCAGCCCCAGCATTTT.

The chain uses TRBV19 and TRBJ1-1, with 8 positions matching TRBD1. CDR1 is LNHDA, CDR2 SQIVND, per germline (reference sequence). The CDR3 covers 14 residues. V dropped 3 bases and J dropped 11; count of bases not matched to a gene: 11. In nucleotides, the CDR3 is TGTGCCAGTAGTATCCAGGGGACAGGTCAGGGGGCTTTCTTT. It is translated as CASSIQGTGQGAFF.